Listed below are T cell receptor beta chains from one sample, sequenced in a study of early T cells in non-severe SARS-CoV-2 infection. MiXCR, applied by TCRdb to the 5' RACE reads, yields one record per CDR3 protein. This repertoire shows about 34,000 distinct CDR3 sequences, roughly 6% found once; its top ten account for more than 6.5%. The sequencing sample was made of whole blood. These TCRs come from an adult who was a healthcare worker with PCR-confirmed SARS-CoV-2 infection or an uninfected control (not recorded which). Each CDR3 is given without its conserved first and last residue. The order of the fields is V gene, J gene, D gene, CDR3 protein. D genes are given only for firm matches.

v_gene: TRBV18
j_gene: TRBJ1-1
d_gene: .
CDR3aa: ASSLNSAGVNTEAF

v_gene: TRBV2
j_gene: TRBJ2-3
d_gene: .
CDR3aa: ASSDSPPDTQY

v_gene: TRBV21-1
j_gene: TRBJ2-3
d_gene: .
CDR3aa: ASSKVGTSTDTQY

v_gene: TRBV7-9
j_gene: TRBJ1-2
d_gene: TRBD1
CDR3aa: ASSATGVVYGYT

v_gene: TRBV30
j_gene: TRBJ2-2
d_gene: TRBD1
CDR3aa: AWSLGQGAGGELF

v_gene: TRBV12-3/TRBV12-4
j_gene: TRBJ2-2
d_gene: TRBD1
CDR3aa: ASSRQGADGELF

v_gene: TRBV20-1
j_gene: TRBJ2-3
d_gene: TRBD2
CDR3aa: SASGGGNTDTQY

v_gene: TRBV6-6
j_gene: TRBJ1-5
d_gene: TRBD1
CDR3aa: ASSLDRGNQPQH

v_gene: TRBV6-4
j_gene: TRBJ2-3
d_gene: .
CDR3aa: ASSDVETDTQY

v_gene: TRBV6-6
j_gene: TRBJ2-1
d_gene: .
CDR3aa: ASTMTSGATEQF

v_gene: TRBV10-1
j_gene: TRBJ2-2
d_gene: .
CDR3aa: ASSTNGELF

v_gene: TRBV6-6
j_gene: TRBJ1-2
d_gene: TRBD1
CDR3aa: ASSYGLGQGASGYT

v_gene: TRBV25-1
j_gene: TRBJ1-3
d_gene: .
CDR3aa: ASSEPGAGNTIY

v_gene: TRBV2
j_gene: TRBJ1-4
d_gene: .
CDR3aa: ASSETHRVPNEKLF

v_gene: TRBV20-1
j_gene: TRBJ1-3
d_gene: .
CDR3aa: SARWAYSGNTIY

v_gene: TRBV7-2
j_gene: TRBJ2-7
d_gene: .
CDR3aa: ASIVVGTGSSYEQY

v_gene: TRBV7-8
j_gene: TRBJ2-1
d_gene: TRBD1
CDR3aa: ASSFGTGGYNEQF

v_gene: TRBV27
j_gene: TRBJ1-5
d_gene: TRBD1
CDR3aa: ASSLGQGAGQPQH

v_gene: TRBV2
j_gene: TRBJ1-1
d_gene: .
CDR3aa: ATPGIVNTEAF

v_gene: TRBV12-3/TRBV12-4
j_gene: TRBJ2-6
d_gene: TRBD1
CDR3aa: ASRAGGPGANVLT

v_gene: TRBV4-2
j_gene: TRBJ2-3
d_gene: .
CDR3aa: AAAGISTDTQY

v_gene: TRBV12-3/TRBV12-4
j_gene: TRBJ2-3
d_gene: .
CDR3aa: ASSFGAMTDTQY

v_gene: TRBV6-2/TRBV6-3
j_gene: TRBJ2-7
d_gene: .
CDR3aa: ASSYFTGFDGQY

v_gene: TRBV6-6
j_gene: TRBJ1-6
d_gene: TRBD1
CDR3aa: ASSYGTGTSPLH

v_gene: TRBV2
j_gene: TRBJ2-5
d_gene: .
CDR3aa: ASSEVGLGAQETQY

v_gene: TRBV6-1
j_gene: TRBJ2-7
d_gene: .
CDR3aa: ASSELSVGIMEQY

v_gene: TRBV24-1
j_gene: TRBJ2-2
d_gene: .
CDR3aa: ATSDWDTGELF

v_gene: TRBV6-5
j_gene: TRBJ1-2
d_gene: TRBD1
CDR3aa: ASRGGDYGYT

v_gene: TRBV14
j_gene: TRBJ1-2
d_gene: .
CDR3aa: ASSQGSGYGYT

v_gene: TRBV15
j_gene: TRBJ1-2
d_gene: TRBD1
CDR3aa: ATSRRDSTYGYT

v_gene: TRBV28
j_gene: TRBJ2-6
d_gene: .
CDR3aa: ASQSSGANVLT

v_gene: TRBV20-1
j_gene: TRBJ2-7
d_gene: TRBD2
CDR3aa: SARSLAGSLIEQY

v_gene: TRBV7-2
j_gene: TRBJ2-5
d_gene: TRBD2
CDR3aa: ASSLAVAGGTETQY

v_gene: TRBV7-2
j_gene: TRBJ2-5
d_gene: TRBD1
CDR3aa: ASSANRGQETQY

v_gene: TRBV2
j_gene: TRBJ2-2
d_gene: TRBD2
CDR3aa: ASRGTSGNTGELF

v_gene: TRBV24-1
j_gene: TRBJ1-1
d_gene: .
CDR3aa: ATSDGKNTEAF

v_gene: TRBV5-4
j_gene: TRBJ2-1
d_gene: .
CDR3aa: ASSLQGGGRGRSEQF

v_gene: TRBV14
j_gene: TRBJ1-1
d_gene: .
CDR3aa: ASSQGLGAGTEAF

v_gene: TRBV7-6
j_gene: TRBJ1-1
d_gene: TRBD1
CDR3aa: ASSSTGGNTEAF

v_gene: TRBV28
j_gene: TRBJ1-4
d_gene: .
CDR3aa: ASSLYSVPNEKLF

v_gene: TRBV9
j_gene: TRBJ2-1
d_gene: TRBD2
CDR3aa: ASSVEVSGGPGNEQF

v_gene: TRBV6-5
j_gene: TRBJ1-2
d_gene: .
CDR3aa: ASRTLNYGYT

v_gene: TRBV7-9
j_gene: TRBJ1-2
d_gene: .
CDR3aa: ASSPKAGQRNYGYT

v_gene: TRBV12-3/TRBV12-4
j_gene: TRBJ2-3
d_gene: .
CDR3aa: ASSSDNPSTDTQY

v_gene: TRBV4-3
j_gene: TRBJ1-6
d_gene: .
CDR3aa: ASSQDFRRDSPLH